These T cell receptor beta chains were read from a single sample in a study of OX40 agonist ivuxolimab in advanced cancers. Sequenced by immunoSEQ multiplex PCR; TCRdb stores in-frame clones only, minus some. The sample includes some 10,000 clones, approximately 85% seen only once; the top ten take approximately 36%. The sequencing here drew on CD4+ or CD8+ T cells sorted from blood, taken in a trial of the OX40 agonist ivuxolimab. These receptors were obtained from an adult with an advanced solid tumor such as melanoma, head and neck, liver or kidney cancer. CDR3s include the opening cysteine and the closing phenylalanine or tryptophan. The order of the fields is D gene, clone size, J gene, V gene, CDR3 protein, CDR3 DNA. D genes are given only for firm matches. The size entry is marked missing in some rows and otherwise reads once, few, many or a size class.

d_call: TRBD1
clone_size: NA
j_call: TRBJ1-1
v_call: TRBV5-4
cdr3_aa: CASSRRGRGTEAFF
cdr3_nt: TGTGCCAGCAGCCGCAGGGGGCGCGGAACTGAAGCTTTCTTT

d_call: TRBD1
clone_size: NA
j_call: TRBJ2-7
v_call: TRBV18
cdr3_aa: CASSPRDSFYEQYF
cdr3_nt: TGTGCCAGCTCACCAAGGGACAGCTTCTACGAGCAGTACTTC

d_call: TRBD2
clone_size: NA
j_call: TRBJ2-5
v_call: TRBV4-3
cdr3_aa: CASSQTSANGETQYF
cdr3_nt: TGCGCCAGCAGCCAGACTAGCGCTAATGGGGAGACCCAGTACTTC

d_call: NA
clone_size: once
j_call: TRBJ1-2
v_call: TRBV6-5
cdr3_aa: CASSYSASTRYGYTF
cdr3_nt: TGTGCCAGCAGTTACTCGGCCTCAACTCGATATGGCTACACCTTC

d_call: TRBD1
clone_size: once
j_call: TRBJ1-4
v_call: TRBV13
cdr3_aa: CASSLGQREKLFF
cdr3_nt: TGTGCCAGCAGCCTGGGACAGAGGGAAAAACTGTTTTTT

d_call: NA
clone_size: NA
j_call: TRBJ2-1
v_call: TRBV15
cdr3_aa: CATSPKPYNEQFF
cdr3_nt: TGTGCCACCAGCCCTAAACCCTACAATGAGCAGTTCTTC

d_call: TRBD1
clone_size: few
j_call: TRBJ1-2
v_call: TRBV4-2
cdr3_aa: CASSPTTGDIYGYTF
cdr3_nt: TGTGCCAGCAGCCCAACGACAGGGGACATCTATGGCTACACCTTC

d_call: NA
clone_size: once
j_call: TRBJ2-6
v_call: TRBV19
cdr3_aa: CASSIGANVLTF
cdr3_nt: TGTGCCAGTAGTATCGGGGCCAACGTCCTGACTTTC

d_call: TRBD1
clone_size: NA
j_call: TRBJ1-1
v_call: TRBV4-3
cdr3_aa: CASSQDRYTGGEAFF
cdr3_nt: TGCGCCAGCAGCCAAGATCGATATACAGGGGGCGAAGCTTTCTTT

d_call: NA
clone_size: NA
j_call: TRBJ2-6
v_call: TRBV7-3
cdr3_aa: CASSPRGLDVSGANVLTF
cdr3_nt: TGTGCCAGCAGCCCCCGAGGACTGGACGTATCTGGGGCCAACGTCCTGACTTTC

d_call: NA
clone_size: NA
j_call: TRBJ1-3
v_call: TRBV7-6
cdr3_aa: CASSLGRGPPGNTIYF
cdr3_nt: TGTGCCAGCAGCTTGGGGCGGGGGCCTCCTGGAAACACCATATATTTT

d_call: NA
clone_size: NA
j_call: TRBJ1-5
v_call: TRBV28
cdr3_aa: CASSLRLNSNQPQHF
cdr3_nt: TGTGCCAGCAGTTTAAGGCTTAATAGCAATCAGCCCCAGCATTTT

d_call: NA
clone_size: once
j_call: TRBJ1-2
v_call: TRBV4-1
cdr3_aa: CASSPRGPGTNYGYTF
cdr3_nt: TGCGCCAGCAGCCCCCGTGGGCCGGGGACTAACTATGGCTACACCTTC

d_call: NA
clone_size: NA
j_call: TRBJ2-7
v_call: TRBV4-1
cdr3_aa: CASSQALSSSSYEQYF
cdr3_nt: TGCGCCAGCAGCCAAGCTCTCTCTTCTAGCTCCTACGAGCAGTACTTC

d_call: NA
clone_size: once
j_call: TRBJ2-5
v_call: TRBV2
cdr3_aa: CANQKNREETQYF
cdr3_nt: TGTGCCAACCAAAAAAACAGGGAAGAGACCCAGTACTTC

d_call: NA
clone_size: NA
j_call: TRBJ2-7
v_call: TRBV5-4
cdr3_aa: CASSLDAGAYEQYF
cdr3_nt: TGTGCCAGCAGCTTGGACGCCGGCGCCTACGAGCAGTACTTC

d_call: NA
clone_size: NA
j_call: TRBJ1-3
v_call: TRBV28
cdr3_aa: CASSLNAGSGNTIYF
cdr3_nt: TGTGCCAGCAGTTTAAATGCGGGATCTGGAAACACCATATATTTT

d_call: NA
clone_size: medium-sized
j_call: TRBJ1-1
v_call: TRBV6-6
cdr3_aa: CASSYSYGNTEAFF
cdr3_nt: TGTGCCAGCAGTTACTCGTATGGGAACACTGAAGCTTTCTTT

d_call: NA
clone_size: once
j_call: TRBJ1-1
v_call: TRBV7-9
cdr3_aa: CASSLETDKNTEAFF
cdr3_nt: TGTGCCAGCAGCTTAGAGACAGACAAGAACACTGAAGCTTTCTTT

d_call: TRBD1
clone_size: NA
j_call: TRBJ2-7
v_call: TRBV27
cdr3_aa: CASSLDRDSYEQYF
cdr3_nt: TGTGCCAGCAGTTTAGACAGGGACTCCTACGAGCAGTACTTC

d_call: NA
clone_size: NA
j_call: TRBJ2-7
v_call: TRBV7-9
cdr3_aa: CASSYPGAYEQYF
cdr3_nt: TGTGCCAGCAGCTACCCCGGCGCCTACGAGCAGTACTTC

d_call: TRBD1
clone_size: NA
j_call: TRBJ2-7
v_call: TRBV28
cdr3_aa: CASRHRFDRASYEQYF
cdr3_nt: TGTGCCAGCAGGCATAGATTCGACAGGGCCAGCTACGAGCAGTACTTC

d_call: TRBD1
clone_size: NA
j_call: TRBJ1-4
v_call: TRBV9
cdr3_aa: CASSPGQGLNEKLFF
cdr3_nt: TGTGCCAGCAGCCCGGGACAGGGACTTAATGAAAAACTGTTTTTT

d_call: TRBD1
clone_size: NA
j_call: TRBJ1-2
v_call: TRBV19
cdr3_aa: CASSPVQGAAYGYTF
cdr3_nt: TGTGCCAGTAGTCCGGTCCAGGGGGCCGCCTATGGCTACACCTTC

d_call: NA
clone_size: many
j_call: TRBJ2-3
v_call: TRBV7-9
cdr3_aa: CASSLVRGTDTQYF
cdr3_nt: TGTGCCAGCAGCTTAGTGCGGGGCACAGATACGCAGTATTTT

d_call: NA
clone_size: NA
j_call: TRBJ2-3
v_call: TRBV7-3
cdr3_aa: CASSSPLARGADTQYF
cdr3_nt: TGTGCCAGCAGCTCGCCTTTAGCGAGGGGGGCAGATACGCAGTATTTT

d_call: TRBD2
clone_size: NA
j_call: TRBJ2-3
v_call: TRBV2
cdr3_aa: CAIYPSGSPTDTQYF
cdr3_nt: TGTGCCATCTACCCTAGCGGCTCTCCCACAGATACGCAGTATTTT

d_call: TRBD2
clone_size: few
j_call: TRBJ2-7
v_call: TRBV7-9
cdr3_aa: CASRGAGAYEQYF
cdr3_nt: TGTGCCAGCAGGGGCGCGGGAGCCTACGAGCAGTACTTC

d_call: NA
clone_size: NA
j_call: TRBJ2-5
v_call: TRBV7-9
cdr3_aa: CASSLMGVGETQYF
cdr3_nt: TGTGCCAGCAGCTTGATGGGGGTCGGAGAGACCCAGTACTTC

d_call: TRBD1
clone_size: NA
j_call: TRBJ2-1
v_call: TRBV11-2
cdr3_aa: CASTLVAAGGGNEQFF
cdr3_nt: TGTGCCAGCACGCTGGTGGCGGCAGGGGGCGGGAATGAGCAGTTCTTC

d_call: NA
clone_size: once
j_call: TRBJ1-5
v_call: TRBV6-1
cdr3_aa: CASSEGTESQPQHF
cdr3_nt: TGTGCCAGCAGTGAAGGGACAGAAAGTCAGCCCCAGCATTTT

d_call: TRBD2
clone_size: NA
j_call: TRBJ2-7
v_call: TRBV7-8
cdr3_aa: CASSLVGGGEQYF
cdr3_nt: TGTGCCAGCAGCTTAGTTGGGGGGGGCGAGCAGTACTTC

d_call: NA
clone_size: NA
j_call: TRBJ2-7
v_call: TRBV4-1
cdr3_aa: CASSPSQGNDYEQYF
cdr3_nt: TGCGCCAGCAGCCCGAGTCAGGGAAACGATTACGAGCAGTACTTC

d_call: TRBD1
clone_size: medium-sized
j_call: TRBJ2-7
v_call: TRBV4-1
cdr3_aa: CARTDRGPYEQYF
cdr3_nt: TGCGCCAGGACGGACAGGGGGCCCTACGAGCAGTACTTC

d_call: TRBD1
clone_size: NA
j_call: TRBJ2-4
v_call: TRBV29-1
cdr3_aa: CSVVFGTGDIQYF
cdr3_nt: TGCAGCGTTGTTTTCGGGACAGGGGACATTCAGTACTTC

d_call: NA
clone_size: NA
j_call: TRBJ1-2
v_call: TRBV6-1
cdr3_aa: CASSEIRRGINYGYTF
cdr3_nt: TGTGCCAGCAGTGAAATCAGACGGGGGATTAACTATGGCTACACCTTC

d_call: NA
clone_size: NA
j_call: TRBJ1-2
v_call: TRBV11-2
cdr3_aa: CASSPRQLYGYTF
cdr3_nt: TGTGCCAGCAGCCCCCGACAGCTATATGGCTACACCTTC

d_call: TRBD2
clone_size: NA
j_call: TRBJ2-3
v_call: TRBV27
cdr3_aa: CASSQGLAGDTDTQYF
cdr3_nt: TGTGCCAGCAGTCAGGGACTAGCGGGAGACACAGATACGCAGTATTTT

d_call: TRBD1
clone_size: NA
j_call: TRBJ2-2
v_call: TRBV9
cdr3_aa: CASSETDRGHLAGELFF
cdr3_nt: TGTGCCAGCAGCGAAACAGACAGGGGGCATCTAGCCGGGGAGCTGTTTTTT

d_call: TRBD2
clone_size: NA
j_call: TRBJ2-1
v_call: TRBV27
cdr3_aa: CASSLSGLGGSDNEQFF
cdr3_nt: TGTGCCAGCAGTTTATCGGGGCTTGGCGGGAGCGACAATGAGCAGTTCTTC

d_call: NA
clone_size: NA
j_call: TRBJ2-7
v_call: TRBV7-9
cdr3_aa: CASSSGWDSYEQYF
cdr3_nt: TGTGCCAGCAGCTCCGGTTGGGACTCCTACGAGCAGTACTTC

d_call: TRBD1
clone_size: NA
j_call: TRBJ1-5
v_call: TRBV28
cdr3_aa: CASTFYRGQPQHF
cdr3_nt: TGTGCCAGCACTTTCTACAGGGGCCAGCCCCAGCATTTT

d_call: NA
clone_size: NA
j_call: TRBJ1-4
v_call: TRBV4-1
cdr3_aa: CASSPWTAEDEKLFF
cdr3_nt: TGCGCCAGCAGCCCATGGACTGCCGAGGATGAAAAACTGTTTTTT

d_call: NA
clone_size: NA
j_call: TRBJ2-4
v_call: TRBV27
cdr3_aa: CASSFNGGKNIQYF
cdr3_nt: TGTGCCAGCAGTTTCAACGGGGGCAAAAACATTCAGTACTTC

d_call: TRBD2
clone_size: NA
j_call: TRBJ2-1
v_call: TRBV30
cdr3_aa: CAWASGGGNEQFF
cdr3_nt: TGTGCCTGGGCAAGCGGGGGGGGAAATGAGCAGTTCTTC

d_call: NA
clone_size: NA
j_call: TRBJ2-5
v_call: TRBV11-2
cdr3_aa: CASSSWTVDQETQYF
cdr3_nt: TGTGCCAGCAGCTCCTGGACAGTCGACCAAGAGACCCAGTACTTC

d_call: NA
clone_size: NA
j_call: TRBJ1-6
v_call: TRBV27
cdr3_aa: CASSFSGPKTPLHF
cdr3_nt: TGTGCCAGCAGTTTCTCTGGCCCCAAAACACCCCTCCACTTT

d_call: NA
clone_size: NA
j_call: TRBJ2-1
v_call: TRBV19
cdr3_aa: CASSTWTANEQFF
cdr3_nt: TGTGCCAGTAGTACCTGGACTGCCAATGAGCAGTTCTTC